The sequence of this TCR beta chain was determined in a study of T-cell reconstitution after alpha-beta-depleted transplantation in children (dated by TCRdb to the mid-2010s). Regarding the complete study: Using TCR repertoire profiling, the study quantitatively followed how T-cell immune reconstitution unfolded in children after TCRalphabeta/CD19-depleted allogeneic hematopoietic cell transplantation.

Inclusive of the bounding cysteine and phenylalanine, the CDR3 is 15 residues long. The CDR3 DNA has 45 bases and is translated from base 1. Via the germline V gene (reference sequence), CDR1 is DFQATT and CDR2 SNEGSKA. The junction carries 14 bases between V and J, which are trimmed by 0 bases and 3 bases respectively. Library creation used PCR. These reads were obtained on an Illumina HiSeq 2500. To normalize quantification of the TCRbeta repertoire, the TCR libraries were built with molecular barcoding that relied on unique molecular identifiers. TCRdb reprocessing: public reads trimmed at Q25 with fastp, clones called with MiXCR, in-frame beta chains kept. Under each unique CDR3 protein, matching rows form one entry showing the most common genes and DNA. The sample includes about 300,000 distinct CDR3 sequences, with less than 9.5% observed a single time. 8.5% to 9.5% of the sample is in the top ten clones.

The treatment or condition label for this specimen denotes: allogeneic hematopoietic cell transplantation with graft depleted of TCRalphabeta T cells and CD19 B cells. The children who served as transplant recipients had been given grafts of TCRalphabeta/CD19-depleted allogeneic hematopoietic cells. Results and caveats for the whole study, not just this receptor: The high TCRbeta diversity at day 60 in some patients was ascribed to recipient T cells and intrathymic progenitors that had survived conditioning. The apparently early alphabetaT-cell count recovery about two months after transplant was reportedly dependent on only several hundred rapidly expanded clones derived from non-depleted graft cells. The frequencies of hyperexpanded clones fell over the following months, and after one year, T-cell counts and TCRbeta diversity were mostly attributed to newly produced T cells.

The table lists this clonotype with many counts. The target of this receptor is not known. The record has no base qualities; no much larger clone is one base away. The chain links TRBV20-1 with TRBJ1-1; a tentative D call is TRBD1 (6 bases match). The clonotype comes from a female patient aged 2 to 10 who had a stem cell transplant for Fanconi anemia, so the T cells may come from the graft donor. This specimen was peripheral blood, taken 360 days after TCRalphabeta/CD19-depleted stem cell transplant. The base sequence is TGCAGTGCTAGAGATCGAGTCAGGGGCTACACTGAAGCTTTCTTT. This translates into CSARDRVRGYTEAFF.